This TCR beta chain was documented in a study of cytomegalovirus exposure and HLA in healthy donors listed by TCRdb under 2017. Regarding the research as a whole: In an earlier analysis of fewer than 750 of the donors, 276 Gb of sequence data and 117 million unique TCR beta sequences from approximately 180 million T cells were reported. Approximately 310 gigabases of sequencing data and approximately 93 million unique TCR sequences were included in an early release covering about 600 HLA-typed donors. The genetic ancestry cluster associated with self-reported Caucasian donors included 70% to 85% of the roughly 360 genotyped donors. The study aimed to test whether cataloging public T cell receptors could reveal signatures of past pathogen exposure. The T cell repertoires of about 700 subjects were profiled by immunosequencing and related to cytomegalovirus serostatus. A separate validation cohort of some 130 different subjects was used in addition to the 666-subject first cohort. High-throughput TCR immunosequencing, statistical association of individual TCRs with disease status, and machine learning were combined to predict cytomegalovirus infection status. To study patterns of TCR occurrence, a later analysis re-analyzed previously published TCR beta repertoires from 550 to 800 donors and added high-resolution HLA genotyping. Rather than drawing on any new phenotypic data, the later analysis identified candidate immune exposures from TCR beta sequences and the way those sequences occurred across donors. An earlier analysis of approximately 500 of the donors applied high-throughput TCR beta sequencing to assess whether each TCR beta V gene segment acted as functional or pseudogenic. Donor age, sex, ethnicity and CMV serostatus were compiled together with the repertoire data. A later genetic analysis used genome-wide SNP genotypes for about 60% of the roughly 670 donors, treating that subset as a discovery cohort. Every repertoire in the discovery cohort had been generated on one and the same sequencing platform. HLA typing covered class I and class II loci at four-digit resolution. The number of donors typed differed by locus, with about 629-630 for A, B, C, DRB1 and DQB1, 522 for DQA1, approximately 580 for DPA1, and some 470 for DPB1. Several DR-DQ haplotypes were handled as single units for association and clustering because linkage in the cohort was strong. On average, about 200,000 unique TCR beta nucleotide sequences were sequenced per donor among several hundred genotyped donors of the cohort, with about 17% of those sequences being non-productive. The investigation overall reported the following: A further reported finding was that TCR beta sequences accurately predicted the HLA-A and HLA-B alleles for most subjects in the first cohort. In a later genetic analysis, a missense DCLRE1C variant was associated with V-gene and J-gene trimming of TCR beta chains, and the association was replicated in an independent cohort. The authors suggested that the approach could potentially be extended to other disease states and immunological phenotypes. A later analysis found that HLA-associated TCR beta chains were more clonally expanded and had lower generation probabilities than equally common non-associated chains. According to a later genetic analysis, donors in an Asian-associated ancestry cluster had fewer N-insertions in productive TCRs than the approximately 670-donor mean. According to a later analysis, parvovirus B19, influenza, CMV and Epstein-Barr virus appeared linked to several top co-occurrence clusters. Specific HLA alleles were associated with roughly 17,000 TCR beta sequences at a false discovery rate of 0.05 in a later analysis. A few of the identified cytomegalovirus-associated TCR beta chains were confirmed in vitro to be specific for cytomegalovirus antigens. Presence/absence analyses assumed roughly uniform sequencing depth across donors, an assumption that may not hold. The sequencing pipeline was judged likely to have produced a cluster of highly shared sequence variants as a technical artifact. Linkage disequilibrium might explain the correlated functional status among segregating V segments, but an unknown experimental factor could not be ruled out. In the study, 164 TCR beta chains were listed as associated with cytomegalovirus. Most TCR sequences were seen in very few donors, while some public TCRs were found in many individuals. For the cohort, immune exposure information was limited to CMV serostatus. In an earlier analysis of over 550 of the donors, most TCR beta V segments were observed in productive rearrangements about 90% or about 30% of the time, broadly matching IMGT annotations. According to a later analysis, most CMV-associated TCR beta chains appeared to be HLA-restricted, and the HLA associations seemed to be driven largely by CMV exposure. In a later analysis, the rate of TCR association differed among HLA loci, with DRB1 alleles having the most associated TCRs and HLA-C alleles having the fewest. Because HLA typing was missing for some donors at each locus, association tests included only the typed subset. Because counts were too low, more than 15 rarely observed V segments, including chromosome 9 orphons, were left out of the earlier analysis of 500 to 750 of the donors. Assigning TCR associations to individual alleles was difficult when HLA alleles, especially DR and DQ, strongly co-occurred. Cytomegalovirus status was reported to be diagnosed by the classifier with high specificity and sensitivity in both the original and validation cohorts. The cohort was sequenced for TCR beta chains only, and without alpha or paired-chain data the features that could be detected were limited. Some IMGT-functional V segments, including TRBV6-2 and TRBV6-3, could not be distinguished by the 87-base-pair reads and were therefore excluded.

The cohort comprised around 690 healthy bone marrow donors. At the time of sampling, all cohort members were nominally healthy, though unrecorded immune exposures were likely present. CMV serostatus was recorded as positive for 250 to 300 and negative for 352 of the 666 cohort members, whereas no CMV serostatus was recorded for the donor in question. Each donor provided a peripheral blood sample, and peripheral blood mononuclear cells were used for TCR beta sequencing. The Qiagen DNeasy Blood Extraction Kit was used to extract genomic DNA from the blood cell samples. A remark on this clone: Its antigen remains unidentified. There are no base qualities to consult, and no much larger clone falls within one base.

The receptor library was made with the immunoSEQ multiplex PCR assay. For the multiplex PCR, a mixture combining 60 forward primers for TCR Vbeta segments and 13 reverse primers for TCR Jbeta segments was used. A multiplex PCR assay on genomic DNA amplified the CDR3 region of rearranged TCR beta genes. The amplified TCR beta libraries were sequenced on the Illumina HiSeq System as 87-base-pair reads. Per the source publication's procedure: A later analysis counted about 80 million unique TCR beta chains across the 650 to 700 repertoires, and 10 million to 11 million of these chains were shared by at least two donors. To remove PCR and sequencing errors, raw reads were error-corrected and collapsed into unique sequences using a nearest-neighbor algorithm that merged closely related sequences. To assign V, D and J gene segments, CDR3 sequences were aligned to IMGT reference sequences. Each retained sequence needed at least a six-nucleotide match to both a V gene segment and a J gene segment. Rearrangements were called productive when the CDR3 lacked stop codons and stayed in frame with V and J; all others were non-productive. CDR3 was defined according to IMGT convention as the region running from the second conserved V-encoded cysteine to the conserved J-encoded phenylalanine. Sequences without an unambiguous match to a single V gene segment were excluded from the earlier analysis of about 600 of the donors. In an earlier analysis of some 590 of the donors, V segments were called functional above 56.7% productive rearrangements and were called segregating when the between-donor standard deviation exceeded 5%. A statistical classification framework was built to diagnose cytomegalovirus status from the catalog of TCR beta chain sequences. V and J gene assignment, in a later analysis, came from comparing TCR nucleotide sequences with IMGT/GENE-DB human TR gene sequences. The TCRdist pipeline was used in a later analysis to assign CDR3 sequences and most-parsimonious VDJ recombination scenarios. In a later analysis, each TCR beta chain was defined by its CDR3 amino acid sequence together with its V-gene family, and reads without a unique V-gene family were excluded. To address suspected cross-contamination and a sequencing artifact, a later analysis removed approximately 590 highly shared, low-generation-probability nucleotide sequences. In a later analysis, a clonal expansion index was calculated for each public chain from normalized within-repertoire ranks of inferred template counts. A later analysis computed generation probabilities with a VDJ recombination model fitted to out-of-frame rearrangements, and checked the results against IGoR. In a later analysis, hypergeometric tests were used to score TCR-TCR, TCR-HLA and TCR-CMV co-occurrence, with a repertoire-size bias correction applied to TCR pairs. False discovery rates were estimated in a later analysis by permuting HLA or CMV assignments 20 times. In a later analysis, co-occurring TCRs were grouped with DBSCAN, and TCRdist sequence similarity was added when clustering was performed within HLA-allele-positive subsets. Co-occurrence clustering excluded repertoires with fewer than 30,000 or more than 120,000 public chains, plus five with anomalous nucleotide sharing. In its TCRdb copy, this immuneACCESS table keeps in-frame sequences only and misses some clones. Where compared with another copy, unresolved V genes explain less than half of these, and the others have no known cause. That table furnishes V, J and clone size, whereas the DNA furnished D and trimming. This sample holds more than 100,000 clones; 77% were observed only once. Together, the top ten hold 3.5% to 4% of the sample.

CDR1 and CDR2, looked up from the germline V gene (reference sequence), are LNHDA and SQIVND. The CDR3 covers 12 residues, taking in both the cysteine and the phenylalanine. Only CDR3 DNA remains: 36 bases, in frame from the first base. V is clipped by 5 bases and J by 6 bases, and the sequence between their germline boundaries is 8 bases long. The origin of this receptor is a human donor in good health. Material: PBMCs. The chain is made from TRBV19 and TRBJ2-1, with the D gene uncertain. For the CDR3, the sequence is CASSVGPNEQFF. DNA sequence: TGTGCCAGTAGTGTAGGGCCCAATGAGCAGTTCTTC.